These 20 T cell receptor beta chains were sequenced from one sample in a study of T cell repertoires in cytomegalovirus infection. MiXCR, applied by TCRdb to the reads, yields one record per CDR3 protein. Among fewer than 300,000 distinct CDR3 sequences, around 25% were seen once, and the ten largest hold 14%. Source material: PBMCs. Receptors originate from a human donor in good health (CMV status not recorded). Some clones in this sample may be carry-over from other donors' samples.

This sequence joins TRBV28 and TRBJ1-4; D gene uncertain. Germline-derived CDR1 and CDR2 are MDHEN and SYDVKM. CDR3 size: 15 residues. V lost 4 bases and J lost 2, with 11 bases in between. CDR3 nucleotides: TGTGCCAGCAGTTCCCTCGGAGCGACTAATGAAAAACTGTTTTTT. It specifies CASSSLGATNEKLFF.

The chain has TRBV29-1 and TRBJ2-3, with 11 positions matching TRBD1. This CDR3 is built from 12 residues. Germline V gene sequence: CDR1 SQVTM, CDR2 ANQGSEA. The CDR3 DNA follows: TGCACCACGGACAGGGGGCCCGATACGCAGTATTTT. It yields the protein CTTDRGPDTQYF.

This clonotype was recorded many times. This CDR3 reads CASSFAGARNEQYF. In DNA, the CDR3 is TGTGCCAGCAGTTTTGCGGGGGCAAGGAACGAGCAGTACTTC. The rearrangement links TRBV28 to TRBJ2-7; a weak D match, TRBD2 (7 bases). From germline, CDR1 is MDHEN and CDR2 SYDVKM. This CDR3 contains 14 residues. Deletions cut 3 bases from V and 5 bases from J, with 14 bases between.

J is TRBJ2-3 and V is TRBV11-2, with 8 bases matching TRBD2. J was trimmed by 0 bases and V by 2 bases; bases with no gene match: 13. Germline V gene data show CDR1 as SGHAT and CDR2 as FQNNGV. The CDR3 has 19 residues. CDR3 nucleotide sequence: TGTGCCAGCAGCTTATTATCCAGCGGGGGTAATCCTAGCACAGATACGCAGTATTTT. This translates into CASSLLSSGGNPSTDTQYF.

V gene TRBV20-1 combines with J gene TRBJ2-7; perhaps TRBD2 as D (6 bases). Trimming took 3 bases from V and 3 from J, leaving 9 bases between them. CDR1 is DFQATT, CDR2 SNEGSKA, per germline (reference sequence). The CDR3 has 12 amino acids. The CDR3 region is CSASGGVYEQYF. Written as DNA, the CDR3 is TGCAGTGCTAGTGGCGGGGTCTACGAGCAGTACTTC.

This clonotype was detected many times. The genes are TRBV7-3 and TRBJ2-3, with a tentative D call TRBD1 (6 bases). The CDR3 contains 15 residues. Deletions cut 3 bases from V and 2 bases from J, with 12 bases between. Germline assignment: CDR1 SGHTA and CDR2 FQGTGA. CDR3 sequence reads: CASSFRGIPTDTQYF. CDR3 bases: TGTGCCAGCAGCTTCAGGGGCATACCCACAGATACGCAGTATTTT.

This clonotype occurred many times. This chain uses TRBV7-2 with TRBJ1-5; D remains unclear. The germline CDR1 and CDR2 sequences are SGHTA and FQGNSA. Between the trimmed V and J ends, which lost 1 base and 6 bases, there was a span of 7 bases. The CDR3 length is 13 residues. The CDR3 sequence: CASSLGWSQPQHF. The CDR3 DNA is TGTGCCAGCAGCTTAGGGTGGAGTCAGCCCCAGCATTTT.

This clonotype was detected once. The gene calls are TRBV10-3 and TRBJ2-3; TRBD2 might be the D (5 bases). CDR3 length equals 14 residues. Trimming removed 10 bases from V and 0 bases from J, with 14 bases in between. Germline-derived CDR1 and CDR2 are ENHRY and SYGVKD. CDR3 coding DNA: TGTGCCACCCTCCTGGGAGAGAGCACAGATACGCAGTATTTT. As protein: CATLLGESTDTQYF.

The chain links TRBV18 to TRBJ1-1; D gene uncertain. The CDR3 consists of 15 residues. Germline V CDR1 and CDR2: KGHSH, LQKENI. Deletions cut 3 bases from V and 2 bases from J, with 13 bases between. Here the CDR3 reads CASSPRSTGNTEAFF. In nucleotides, the CDR3 is TGTGCCAGCTCACCCCGATCCACGGGTAACACTGAAGCTTTCTTT.

The chain links TRBV12-3 or TRBV12-4 to TRBJ2-2; tentative D call: TRBD2 (6 bases). The germline V and J ends were trimmed by 3 bases and 1 base, with 12 bases remaining between them. This CDR3 region has 16 residues. This CDR3 is CASSFTGVGNTGELFF. In DNA, the CDR3 is TGTGCCAGCAGTTTTACGGGAGTCGGGAACACCGGGGAGCTGTTTTTT.

This clonotype has ten or more counts. The chain links TRBV7-2 to TRBJ1-5, with a weak D call TRBD1 (6 bases). Germline assignment: CDR1 SGHTA and CDR2 FQGNSA. The CDR3 totals 15 residues. The V and J ends lost 2 bases and 0 bases respectively, with 8 bases between them. For the CDR3, the DNA is TGTGCCAGCAGCTTATGGGGGGCTAGCAATCAGCCCCAGCATTTT. Protein: CASSLWGASNQPQHF.

The chain carries TRBV20-1 and TRBJ1-1, with D hard to call. V lost 2 bases and J 1 base, leaving 14 bases between the germline ends. This CDR3 has 15 amino acids. Germline V lookup: CDR1 DFQATT, CDR2 SNEGSKA (reference sequence). The CDR3 spells CSARTTTDPNTEAFF. In nucleotides, the CDR3 is TGCAGTGCTAGAACTACGACGGACCCGAACACTGAAGCTTTCTTT.

This chain connects TRBV3-1 to TRBJ1-1; no reliable D call. The CDR3 loop spans 13 amino acids. V lost 0 bases, J lost 2 bases, and 4 bases lay in between. Germline assignment: CDR1 LGHDT and CDR2 YNNKEL (reference sequence). CDR3 nucleotide sequence: TGTGCCAGCAGCCAAGAATTTAACACTGAAGCTTTCTTT. Its translation is CASSQEFNTEAFF.

This clonotype showed up just once. J is TRBJ2-2 and V is TRBV28, with D hard to call. The CDR3 contains 16 residues. In germline, CDR1 is MDHEN, CDR2 SYDVKM. V was clipped by 5 bases and J by 6 bases, with 19 bases between them. CDR3 in amino acids: CASSPRFFRTAGELFF. The CDR3 nucleotides are TGTGCCAGCAGTCCCAGGTTTTTCCGGACGGCCGGGGAGCTGTTTTTT.

On this clonotype itself: Sequence at one end of the junction differs from germline and may be a read error. CDR3 sequence: CVSSSIQGPSSGNTIYF. CDR3 bases: TGTGTCAGCAGCTCAATTCAGGGGCCCTCCTCCGGAAACACCATATATTTT. The chain combines TRBV11-2 with TRBJ1-3; D may be TRBD1 (6 bases). The CDR3 extends over 17 amino acids. Germline V gives CDR1 SGHAT, CDR2 FQNNGV.

The DNA of the CDR3 is TGCAGCGTTGAAGATCCAGGCTCGGAAAAACTGTTTTTT. Protein: CSVEDPGSEKLFF. J is TRBJ1-4 and V is TRBV29-1; no clear D. CDR1 is SQVTM and CDR2 is ANQGSEA in the germline V gene. The V end was cut by 0 bases, the J end by 8 bases, with 10 bases between. CDR3 size: 13 residues.

The chain's CDR3 is CASSLLVLAKNIQYF. Written as DNA, the CDR3 is TGTGCCAGCAGTCTGCTAGTTCTAGCCAAAAACATTCAGTACTTC. V usage is TRBV2 and J usage is TRBJ2-4; D not certain. Germline lookup yields CDR1 SNHLY and CDR2 FYNNEI. V was pared by 5 bases and J by 0 bases, with 11 bases between. The CDR3 is made up of 15 amino acids. Combining the CDR3 with reference TRBV2 and TRBJ2-4 gives the whole variable domain EPEVTQTPSHQVTQMGQEVILRCVPISNHLYFYWYRQILGQKVEFLVSFYNNEISEKSEIFDDQFSVERPDGSNFTLKIRSTKLEDSAMYFCASSLLVLAKNIQYFGAGTRLSVL.

In this sample, this clonotype turned up a few times. This rearrangement joins TRBV7-9 to TRBJ2-7; tentative D call: TRBD2 (5 bases). CDR3 size: 11 residues. Trimming took off 7 bases at V and 6 bases at J, with 10 bases between the two ends. In germline, CDR1 is SEHNR, CDR2 FQNEAQ (reference sequence). For the CDR3, the DNA is TGTGCCAGCACGGAGGTAACCGAGCAGTACTTC. It is translated as CASTEVTEQYF.

This sequence joins TRBV10-2 and TRBJ2-1; TRBD2 matches 13 bases. Germline-derived CDR1 and CDR2 are WSHSY and SAAADI. The CDR3 sequence is 19 residues long. Trimming took 0 bases from V and 4 from J; bases not matched to a gene: 9. The CDR3 loop reads CASSESVGLAGVGYNEQFF. Here the CDR3 DNA reads TGCGCCAGCAGTGAGTCGGTAGGACTAGCGGGAGTAGGGTACAATGAGCAGTTCTTC.

This clonotype showed up just a few times. V and J are TRBV11-2 and TRBJ2-5; D unclear. The CDR3 has 15 amino acids. The germline CDR1 and CDR2 sequences are SGHAT and FQNNGV. Trimming took 1 base from V and 5 from J, leaving 14 bases between them. CDR3 loop: CASSLGHPGPETQYF. In nucleotides, the CDR3 is TGTGCCAGCAGCTTAGGTCACCCCGGGCCGGAGACCCAGTACTTC.